This T cell receptor (beta chain) was sequenced during a study of identical twins. The study's findings and limits: Insertions ran lower in abundant cord blood beta clonotypes, though not in memory repertoires. Cross-sectional statistics, not tracking of the same donors, supported the conclusions.

The cDNA had a unique molecular identifier and a template-switch universal primer site. One entry per CDR3 protein results from TCRdb running MiXCR on the 5' RACE reads. The sample carries about 490,000 distinct CDR3 sequences, 13% to 15% recorded once. This clonotype was detected only a few times. Its specificity is not known. Germline V gene lookup returns CDR1 SNHLY and CDR2 FYNNEI. The V gene lost 0 bases and the J gene lost 6 bases, with 11 bases spanning the gap. This CDR3 is built from 15 residues. These data were likewise used in another study, on yellow fever vaccine responses in identical twins.

This clonotype was obtained from a young woman in good health. The rearrangement uses TRBV2 and TRBJ2-2; a possible D gene is TRBD2 (6 bases). Source material: CD4+ T cells sorted from blood. The CDR3 DNA is TGTGCCAGCAGTGAAGCGGGCCCGGGGGCCGGGGAGCTGTTTTTT. It specifies CASSEAGPGAGELFF.